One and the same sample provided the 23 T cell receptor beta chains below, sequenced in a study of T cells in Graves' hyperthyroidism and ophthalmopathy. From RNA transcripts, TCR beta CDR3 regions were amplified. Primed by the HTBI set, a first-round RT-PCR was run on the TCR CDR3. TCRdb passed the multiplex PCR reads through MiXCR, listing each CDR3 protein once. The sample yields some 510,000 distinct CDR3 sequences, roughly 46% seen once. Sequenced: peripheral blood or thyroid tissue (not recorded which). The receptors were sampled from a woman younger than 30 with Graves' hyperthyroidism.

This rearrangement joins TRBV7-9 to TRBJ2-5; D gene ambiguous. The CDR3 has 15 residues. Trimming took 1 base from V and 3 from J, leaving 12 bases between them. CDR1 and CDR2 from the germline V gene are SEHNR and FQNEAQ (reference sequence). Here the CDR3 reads CASSLVRGLKETQYF. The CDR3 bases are TGTGCCAGCAGCTTAGTTCGCGGATTAAAAGAGACCCAGTACTTC.

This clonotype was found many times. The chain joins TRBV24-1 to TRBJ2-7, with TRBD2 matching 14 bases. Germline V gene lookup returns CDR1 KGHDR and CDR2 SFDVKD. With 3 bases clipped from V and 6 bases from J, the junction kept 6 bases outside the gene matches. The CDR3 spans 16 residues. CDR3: CATSDPGTSGRGEQYF. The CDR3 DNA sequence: TGTGCCACCAGTGATCCCGGGACTAGCGGGAGAGGCGAGCAGTACTTC.

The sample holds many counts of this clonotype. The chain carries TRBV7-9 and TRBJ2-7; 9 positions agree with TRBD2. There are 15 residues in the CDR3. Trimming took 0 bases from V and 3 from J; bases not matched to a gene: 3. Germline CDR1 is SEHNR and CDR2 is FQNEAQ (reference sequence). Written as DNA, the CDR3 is TGTGCCAGCAGCTTAGCGACTAGCGGAGTCTACGAGCAGTACTTC. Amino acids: CASSLATSGVYEQYF.

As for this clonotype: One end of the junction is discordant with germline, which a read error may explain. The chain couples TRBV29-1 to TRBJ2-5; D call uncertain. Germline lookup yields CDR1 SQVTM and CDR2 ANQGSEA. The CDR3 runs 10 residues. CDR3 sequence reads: CSVEEEAQYF. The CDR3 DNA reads TGCAGCGTTGAGGAAGAGGCCCAGTACTTC.

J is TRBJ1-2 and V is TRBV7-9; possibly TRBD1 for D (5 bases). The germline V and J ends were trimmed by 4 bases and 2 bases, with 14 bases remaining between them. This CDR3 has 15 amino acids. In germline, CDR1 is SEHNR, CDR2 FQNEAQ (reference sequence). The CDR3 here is CASSSSGLTNYGYTF. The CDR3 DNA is TGTGCCAGCAGCTCATCGGGACTCACGAACTATGGCTACACCTTC.

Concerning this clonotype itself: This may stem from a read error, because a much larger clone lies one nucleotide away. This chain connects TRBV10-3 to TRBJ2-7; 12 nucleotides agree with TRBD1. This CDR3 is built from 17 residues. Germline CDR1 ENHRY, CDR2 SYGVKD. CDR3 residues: CAISEFSPGTGGHEHYF. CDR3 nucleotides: TGTGCCATCAGTGAGTTCTCCCCCGGGACAGGGGGCCACGAGCATTACTTC.

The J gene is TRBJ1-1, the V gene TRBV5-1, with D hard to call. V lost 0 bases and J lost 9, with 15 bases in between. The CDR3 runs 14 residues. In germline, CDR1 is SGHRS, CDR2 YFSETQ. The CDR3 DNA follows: TGCGCCAGCAGCTTGGCCTGGGGTTTGGCTAAAGCTTTCTTT. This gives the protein CASSLAWGLAKAFF.

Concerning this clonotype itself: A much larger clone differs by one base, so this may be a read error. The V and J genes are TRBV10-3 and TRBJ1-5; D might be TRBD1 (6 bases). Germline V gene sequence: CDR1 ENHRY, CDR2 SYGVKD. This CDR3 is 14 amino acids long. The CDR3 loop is CGISTEGGNQPQHF. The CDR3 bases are TGTGGCATCAGTACTGAGGGGGGAAATCAGCCCCAGCATTTT.

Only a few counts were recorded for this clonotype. The CDR3 is CSALSGFSNQPQHF. In DNA form, the CDR3 reads TGCAGTGCTTTGTCGGGGTTTTCCAATCAGCCCCAGCATTTT. The chain links TRBV20-1 to TRBJ1-5; no clear D gene. Per the germline V gene, CDR1 is DFQATT and CDR2 is SNEGSKA (reference sequence). V dropped 5 bases and J dropped 3 bases, with 14 bases sitting between them. The CDR3 loop spans 14 amino acids.

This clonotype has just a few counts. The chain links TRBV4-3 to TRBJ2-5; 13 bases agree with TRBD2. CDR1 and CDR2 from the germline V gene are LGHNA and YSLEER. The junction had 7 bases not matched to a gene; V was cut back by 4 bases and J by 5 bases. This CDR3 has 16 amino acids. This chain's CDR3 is CASSLLGLAGVETQYF. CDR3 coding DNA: TGCGCCAGCAGCCTCCTAGGACTAGCGGGAGTGGAGACCCAGTACTTC.

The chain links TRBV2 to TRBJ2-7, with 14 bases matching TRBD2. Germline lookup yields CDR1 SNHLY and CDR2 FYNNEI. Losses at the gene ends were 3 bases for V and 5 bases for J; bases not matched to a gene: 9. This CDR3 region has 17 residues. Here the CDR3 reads CASSDSQGTSGSDEQYF. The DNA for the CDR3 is TGTGCCAGCAGTGATTCCCAGGGGACTAGCGGGAGCGACGAGCAGTACTTC.

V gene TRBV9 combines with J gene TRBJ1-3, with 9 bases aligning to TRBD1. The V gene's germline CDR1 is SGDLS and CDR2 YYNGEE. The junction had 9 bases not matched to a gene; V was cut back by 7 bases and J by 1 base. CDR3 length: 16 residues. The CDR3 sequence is CASGRTGVLSGNTIYF. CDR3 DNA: TGTGCCAGCGGACGGACAGGGGTTTTATCTGGAAACACCATATATTTT.

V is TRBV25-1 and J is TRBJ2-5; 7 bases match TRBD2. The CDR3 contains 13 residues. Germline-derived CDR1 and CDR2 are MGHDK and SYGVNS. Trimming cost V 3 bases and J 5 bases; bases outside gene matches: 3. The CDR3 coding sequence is TGTGCCAGCAGTGACGGGAGGTGGGAGACCCAGTACTTC. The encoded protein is CASSDGRWETQYF. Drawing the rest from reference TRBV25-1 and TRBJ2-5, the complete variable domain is EADIYQTPRYLVIGTGKKITLECSQTMGHDKMYWYQQDPGMELHLIHYSYGVNSTEKGDLSSESTVSRIRTEHFPLTLESARPSHTSQYLCASSDGRWETQYFGPGTRLLVL.

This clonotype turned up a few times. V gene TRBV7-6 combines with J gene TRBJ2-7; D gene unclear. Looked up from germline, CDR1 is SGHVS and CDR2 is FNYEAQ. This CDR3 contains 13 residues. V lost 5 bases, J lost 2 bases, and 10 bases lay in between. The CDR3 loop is CASSPDGPYEQYF. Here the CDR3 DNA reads TGTGCCAGCAGCCCGGACGGTCCCTACGAGCAGTACTTC.

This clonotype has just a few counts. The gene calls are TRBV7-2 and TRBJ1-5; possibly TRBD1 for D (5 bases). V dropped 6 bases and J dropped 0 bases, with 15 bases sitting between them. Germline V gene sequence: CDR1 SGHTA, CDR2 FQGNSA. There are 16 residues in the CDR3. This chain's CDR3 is CASSSKGLNSNQPQHF. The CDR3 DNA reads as TGTGCCAGCAGTTCTAAGGGGCTGAATAGCAATCAGCCCCAGCATTTT.

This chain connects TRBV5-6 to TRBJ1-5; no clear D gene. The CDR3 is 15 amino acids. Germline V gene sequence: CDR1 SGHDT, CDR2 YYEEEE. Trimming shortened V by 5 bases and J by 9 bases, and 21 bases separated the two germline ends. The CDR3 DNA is TGTGCCAGCAGTTCGTTGCAGACCCCGAGTTCGCCCCAGCATTTT. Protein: CASSSLQTPSSPQHF.

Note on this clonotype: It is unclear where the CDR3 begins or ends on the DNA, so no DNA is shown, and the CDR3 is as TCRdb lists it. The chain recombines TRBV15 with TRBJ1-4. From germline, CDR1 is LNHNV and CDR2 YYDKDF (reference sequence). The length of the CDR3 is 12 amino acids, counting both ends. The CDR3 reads CATSGVMKNCFF.

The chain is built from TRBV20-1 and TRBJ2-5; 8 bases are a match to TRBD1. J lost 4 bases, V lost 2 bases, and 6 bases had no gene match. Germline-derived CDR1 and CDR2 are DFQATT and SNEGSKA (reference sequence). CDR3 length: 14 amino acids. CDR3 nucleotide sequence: TGCAGTGCTAGACCACAGACAGGGGTAGAGACCCAGTACTTC. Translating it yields CSARPQTGVETQYF.

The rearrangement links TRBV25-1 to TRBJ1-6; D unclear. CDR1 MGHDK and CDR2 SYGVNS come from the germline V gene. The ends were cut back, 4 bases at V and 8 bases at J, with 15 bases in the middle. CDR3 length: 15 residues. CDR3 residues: CASSARASGYSPLHF. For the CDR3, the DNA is TGTGCCAGCAGTGCTAGAGCGTCAGGTTATTCACCCCTCCACTTT.

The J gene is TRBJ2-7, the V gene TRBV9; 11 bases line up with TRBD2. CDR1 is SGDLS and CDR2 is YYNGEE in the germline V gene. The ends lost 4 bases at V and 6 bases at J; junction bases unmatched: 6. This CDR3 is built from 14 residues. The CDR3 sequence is CASSTSGSSTEQYF. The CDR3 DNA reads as TGTGCCAGCAGCACTAGCGGGAGTTCGACCGAGCAGTACTTC.

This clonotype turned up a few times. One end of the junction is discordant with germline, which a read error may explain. The DNA of the CDR3 is TGTGCCAGCAGCTGGCAGGGCCAAGAGACCCAGTACTTC. It encodes CASSWQGQETQYF. V and J are TRBV5-1 and TRBJ2-5; tentative D call: TRBD1 (5 bases). The CDR3 totals 13 residues. CDR1 is SGHRS, CDR2 YFSETQ, per germline.

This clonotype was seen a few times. This CDR3 reads CASSHNRQGVGKLFF. The CDR3 DNA is TGTGCCAGCAGCCACAATCGACAGGGGGTTGGAAAACTGTTTTTT. The V call is TRBV7-9, the J call TRBJ1-4; 9 nucleotides align to TRBD1. With 5 bases clipped from V and 10 bases from J, the junction kept 11 bases outside the gene matches. The CDR3 has 15 amino acids. Germline loops: CDR1 SEHNR, CDR2 FQNEAQ (reference sequence).

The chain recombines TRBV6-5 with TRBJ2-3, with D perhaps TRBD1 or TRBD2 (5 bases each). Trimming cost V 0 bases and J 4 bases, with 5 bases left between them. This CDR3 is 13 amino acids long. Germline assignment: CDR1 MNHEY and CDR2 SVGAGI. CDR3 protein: CASSYSGADTQYF. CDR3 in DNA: TGTGCCAGCAGTTACTCGGGGGCAGATACGCAGTATTTT.